Following are 11 T cell receptor beta chains from one sample sequenced in a study of technical replicates of blood from a few donors. Repertoires were generated with immunoSEQ multiplex PCR, while TCRdb's copy carries only in-frame clones and drops some. The sample records 60,000 to 65,000 clones, 80% to 95% being singletons. Sample: PBMCs. The receptors were gathered from a human donor in good health. Some clones in this sample may be carry-over from other donors' samples.

The CDR3: CASSERTGGWEQYF. The CDR3 DNA is TGCGCCAGCAGCGAACGGACAGGGGGCTGGGAGCAGTACTTC. The V call is TRBV5-1, the J call TRBJ2-7, with 11 bases fitting TRBD1. The V segment lost 4 bases and the J segment 7 bases; nucleotides outside the gene matches: 7. Germline CDR1 and CDR2: SGHRS and YFSETQ. This CDR3 spans 14 amino acids.

The chain uses TRBV9 and TRBJ1-2, with a weak D call TRBD1 (5 bases). This CDR3 has 13 residues. The V end was cut by 7 bases, the J end by 2 bases, with 12 bases between. Germline CDR1 is SGDLS and CDR2 is YYNGEE. CDR3 in amino acids: CASGGEVNYGYTF. DNA for the CDR3: TGTGCCAGCGGGGGGGAAGTAAACTATGGCTACACCTTC.

The chain employs TRBV10-3 and TRBJ1-5; D is uncertain. Deletions cut 6 bases from V and 0 bases from J, with 6 bases between. The CDR3 is 13 amino acids. In germline, CDR1 is ENHRY, CDR2 SYGVKD. The CDR3 sequence: CAIRDFSNQPQHF. CDR3 DNA sequence: TGTGCCATCAGGGACTTTAGCAATCAGCCCCAGCATTTT.

This clone is deemed medium-sized. The chain is built from TRBV4-1 and TRBJ1-5; D remains ambiguous. Trimming took off 1 base at V and 3 bases at J, with 16 bases between the two ends. The CDR3 is made up of 17 amino acids. Per the germline V gene, CDR1 is MGHRA and CDR2 is YSYEKL. The CDR3 is CASSQGVRIGDNQPQHF. The CDR3 DNA reads as TGCGCCAGCAGCCAAGGGGTTCGGATCGGGGACAATCAGCCCCAGCATTTT.

This clone has only a few counts. J is TRBJ2-7 and V is TRBV5-1, with 7 bases matching TRBD2. J was trimmed by 3 bases and V by 0 bases; bases with no gene match: 6. Germline assignment: CDR1 SGHRS and CDR2 YFSETQ. This CDR3 contains 15 residues. Written as DNA, the CDR3 is TGCGCCAGCAGCTTGGGAAGCGGGGCCTACTACGAGCAGTACTTC. Amino acid sequence: CASSLGSGAYYEQYF.

The CDR3 protein is CSVEDLLLRQIYEQYF. CDR3 DNA: TGCAGCGTTGAAGACCTACTCCTTCGACAGATCTACGAGCAGTACTTC. The J gene is TRBJ2-7, the V gene TRBV29-1, with a weak D call TRBD1 (5 bases). Trimming took 0 bases from V and 3 from J, leaving 18 bases between them. CDR1 is SQVTM and CDR2 is ANQGSEA in the germline V gene. The CDR3 has 16 amino acids.

The rearrangement joins TRBV4-3 to TRBJ2-7; a weak D match, TRBD2 (5 bases). With 0 bases removed from V and 5 bases from J, the gap between germline ends came to 17 bases. The CDR3 totals 16 residues. The germline CDR1 and CDR2 sequences are LGHNA and YSLEER. The CDR3 DNA follows: TGCGCCAGCAGCCAAGAACGGGGAACTCCTAGCCACGAGCAGTACTTC. Protein: CASSQERGTPSHEQYF.

The chain combines TRBV18 with TRBJ1-1; D gene ambiguous. Germline V CDR1 and CDR2: KGHSH, LQKENI. V was pared by 1 base and J by 1 base, with 7 bases between. The CDR3 extends over 14 amino acids. This chain's CDR3 is CASSPLDSNTEAFF. DNA of the CDR3: TGTGCCAGCTCACCACTCGACTCGAACACTGAAGCTTTCTTT.

V gene TRBV5-1 combines with J gene TRBJ2-5; 8 bases are a match to TRBD1. CDR3 length: 16 amino acids. Trimming removed 2 bases from V and 0 bases from J; junction bases left unmatched: 6. Per germline, CDR1 SGHRS and CDR2 YFSETQ. The chain's CDR3 is CASSLTGGRYQETQYF. In DNA form, the CDR3 reads TGCGCCAGCAGCTTAACAGGGGGACGATACCAAGAGACCCAGTACTTC.

This clone has a single count. This chain connects TRBV27 to TRBJ2-7; 9 bases are shared with TRBD1. CDR3 length equals 14 residues. CDR1 MNHEY and CDR2 SMNVEV come from the germline V gene (reference sequence). V lost 5 bases to trimming and J lost 3 bases; unmatched junction nucleotides: 5. CDR3 in DNA: TGTGCCAGCAGTAGAGAGACAGGGGGCTACGAGCAGTACTTC. Translating it yields CASSRETGGYEQYF.

This clone was observed a handful of times. The chain employs TRBV6-5 and TRBJ1-1; 7 nucleotides match TRBD1. With 4 bases clipped from V and 2 bases from J, the junction kept 7 bases outside the gene matches. This CDR3 is built from 15 residues. Germline V gene data show CDR1 as MNHEY and CDR2 as SVGAGI. The CDR3 spells CASSSPTGRNTEAFF. The CDR3 DNA reads TGTGCCAGCAGTTCCCCGACAGGGAGAAACACTGAAGCTTTCTTT.